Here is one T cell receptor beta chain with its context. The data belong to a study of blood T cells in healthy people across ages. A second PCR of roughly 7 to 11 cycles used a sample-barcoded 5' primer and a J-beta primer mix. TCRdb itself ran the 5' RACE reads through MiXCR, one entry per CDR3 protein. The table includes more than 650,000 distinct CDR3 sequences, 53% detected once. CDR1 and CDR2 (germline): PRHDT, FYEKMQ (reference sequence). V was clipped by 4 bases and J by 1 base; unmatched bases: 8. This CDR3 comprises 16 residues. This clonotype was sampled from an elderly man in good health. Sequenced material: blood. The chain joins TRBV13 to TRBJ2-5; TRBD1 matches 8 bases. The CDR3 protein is CASSYRAGGVQETQYF. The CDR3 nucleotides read TGTGCCAGCAGCTATAGAGCAGGGGGCGTCCAAGAGACCCAGTACTTC.